One sample yielded the 4 T cell receptor beta chains listed below, sequenced in a study of OX40 agonist ivuxolimab in advanced cancers. Assay: immunoSEQ multiplex PCR; the TCRdb copy retains only in-frame clones and omits some. The sample contains 68,000 or so clones, 82% of which appear only once. The specimen comprised CD4+ or CD8+ T cells sorted from blood, sampled in a trial of the OX40 agonist ivuxolimab. The receptors originated from an adult with an advanced solid tumor such as melanoma, head and neck, liver or kidney cancer.

The chain carries TRBV28 and TRBJ2-2; a possible D gene is TRBD1 (6 bases). The CDR3 runs 14 residues. The ends were cut back, 4 bases at V and 1 base at J, with 7 bases in the middle. Germline lookup yields CDR1 MDHEN and CDR2 SYDVKM. CDR3 coding DNA: TGTGCCAGCAGTTGGACAGTGAACACCGGGGAGCTGTTTTTT. Translating it yields CASSWTVNTGELFF.

The chain couples TRBV19 to TRBJ1-5; tentative D call: TRBD1 (5 bases). There are 15 residues in the CDR3. V lost 2 bases and J 5 bases, leaving 13 bases between the germline ends. Germline V gives CDR1 LNHDA, CDR2 SQIVND (reference sequence). The CDR3 spells CASSISGQVDQPQHF. The CDR3 nucleotides are TGTGCCAGTAGTATATCGGGGCAGGTCGATCAGCCCCAGCATTTT.

This chain links TRBV28 with TRBJ2-7, with D perhaps given as TRBD1 or TRBD2 (5 bases each). CDR3 size: 15 residues. Trimming removed 5 bases from V and 9 bases from J, with 23 bases in between. Germline loops: CDR1 MDHEN, CDR2 SYDVKM. CDR3 region: CASSLPGTADPAQYF. DNA for the CDR3: TGTGCCAGCAGTCTCCCCGGGACCGCCGACCCCGCGCAGTACTTC.

This rearrangement joins TRBV2 to TRBJ2-3; D gene ambiguous. Looked up from germline, CDR1 is SNHLY and CDR2 is FYNNEI. This CDR3 is built from 14 residues. The V and J ends lost 4 bases and 4 bases respectively, with 12 bases between them. The CDR3, as DNA: TGTGCCAGCAGTGCCAGGACCGGCCCAGATACGCAGTATTTT. Translation: CASSARTGPDTQYF.